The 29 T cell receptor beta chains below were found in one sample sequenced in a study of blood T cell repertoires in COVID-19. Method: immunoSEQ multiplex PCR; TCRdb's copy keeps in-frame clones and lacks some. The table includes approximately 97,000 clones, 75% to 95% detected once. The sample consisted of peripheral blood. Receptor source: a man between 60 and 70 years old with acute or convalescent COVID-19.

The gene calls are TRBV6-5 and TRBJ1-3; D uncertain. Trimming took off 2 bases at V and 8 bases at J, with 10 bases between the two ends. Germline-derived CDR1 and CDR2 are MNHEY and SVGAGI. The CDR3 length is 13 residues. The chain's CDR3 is CASSYGGTDTIYF. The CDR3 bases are TGTGCCAGCAGTTACGGCGGCACTGACACCATATATTTT.

The CDR3, as DNA: TGCGCCAGCAGACGAGCCGGGACAGAGTACAATGAGCAGTTCTTC. Translation: CASRRAGTEYNEQFF. The rearrangement joins TRBV5-1 to TRBJ2-1; 7 nucleotides match TRBD1. The CDR3 extends over 15 amino acids. Trimming cost V 5 bases and J 4 bases; bases outside gene matches: 9. CDR1 and CDR2 from the germline V gene are SGHRS and YFSETQ.

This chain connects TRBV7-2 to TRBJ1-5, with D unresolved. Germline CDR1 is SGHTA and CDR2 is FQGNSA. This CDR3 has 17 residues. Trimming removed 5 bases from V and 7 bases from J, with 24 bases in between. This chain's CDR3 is CASSLRGFEVTRQPQHF. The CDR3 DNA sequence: TGTGCCAGCAGCCTCAGAGGGTTCGAGGTTACGAGGCAGCCCCAGCATTTT.

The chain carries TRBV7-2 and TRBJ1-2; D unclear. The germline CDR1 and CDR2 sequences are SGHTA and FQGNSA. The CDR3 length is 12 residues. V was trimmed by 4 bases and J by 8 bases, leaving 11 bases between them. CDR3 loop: CASSSTPGGYTF. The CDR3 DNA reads TGTGCCAGCAGCTCCACCCCGGGGGGCTACACCTTC.

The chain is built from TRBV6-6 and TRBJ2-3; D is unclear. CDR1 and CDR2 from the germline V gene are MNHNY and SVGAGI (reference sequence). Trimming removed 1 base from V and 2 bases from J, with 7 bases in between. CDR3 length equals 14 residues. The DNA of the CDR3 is TGTGCCAGCAGTTACTTATCTTCCACAGATACGCAGTATTTT. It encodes CASSYLSSTDTQYF.

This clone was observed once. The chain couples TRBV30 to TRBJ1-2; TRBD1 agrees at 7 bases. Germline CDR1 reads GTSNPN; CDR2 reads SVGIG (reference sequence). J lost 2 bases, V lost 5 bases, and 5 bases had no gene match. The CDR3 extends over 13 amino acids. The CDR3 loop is CAWAAGQNYGYTF. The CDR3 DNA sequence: TGTGCCTGGGCGGCGGGACAGAACTATGGCTACACCTTC.

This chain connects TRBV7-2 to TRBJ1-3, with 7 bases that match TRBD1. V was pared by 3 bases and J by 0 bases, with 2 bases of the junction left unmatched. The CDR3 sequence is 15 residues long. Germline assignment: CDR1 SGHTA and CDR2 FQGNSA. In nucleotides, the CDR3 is TGTGCCAGCAGCTTGGGACAGAGCTCTGGAAACACCATATATTTT. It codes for CASSLGQSSGNTIYF.

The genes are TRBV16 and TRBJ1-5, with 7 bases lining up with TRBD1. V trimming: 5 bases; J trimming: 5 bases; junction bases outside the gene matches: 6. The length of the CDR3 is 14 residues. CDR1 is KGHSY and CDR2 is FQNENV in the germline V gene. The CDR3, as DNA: TGTGCCAGCAGCTCCACCAGGGGGGATCAGCCCCAGCATTTT. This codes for CASSSTRGDQPQHF.

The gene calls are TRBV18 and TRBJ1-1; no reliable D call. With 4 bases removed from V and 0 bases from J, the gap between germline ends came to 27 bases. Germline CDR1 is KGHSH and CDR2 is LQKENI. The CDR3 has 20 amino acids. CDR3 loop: CASSREEGTGRSIMNTEAFF. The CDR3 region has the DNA TGTGCCAGCTCACGGGAGGAGGGTACGGGAAGGAGTATCATGAACACTGAAGCTTTCTTT.

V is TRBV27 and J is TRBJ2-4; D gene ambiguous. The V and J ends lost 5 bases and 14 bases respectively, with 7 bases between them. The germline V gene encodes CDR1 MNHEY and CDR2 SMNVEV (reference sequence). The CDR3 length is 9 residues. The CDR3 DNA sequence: TGTGCCAGCAGTCCCCCTAAGTACTTC. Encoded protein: CASSPPKYF.

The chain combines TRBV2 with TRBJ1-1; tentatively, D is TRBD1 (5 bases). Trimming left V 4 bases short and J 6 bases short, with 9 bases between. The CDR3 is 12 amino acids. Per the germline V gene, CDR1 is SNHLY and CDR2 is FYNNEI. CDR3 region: CASSARGSEAFF. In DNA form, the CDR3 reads TGTGCCAGCAGTGCGCGGGGCTCTGAAGCTTTCTTT.

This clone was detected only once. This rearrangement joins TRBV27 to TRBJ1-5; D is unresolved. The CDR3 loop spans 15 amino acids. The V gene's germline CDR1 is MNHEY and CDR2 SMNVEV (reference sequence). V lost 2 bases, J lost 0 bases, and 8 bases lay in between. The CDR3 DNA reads TGTGCCAGCAGTTTAAGTCGGGGTAGCAATCAGCCCCAGCATTTT. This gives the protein CASSLSRGSNQPQHF.

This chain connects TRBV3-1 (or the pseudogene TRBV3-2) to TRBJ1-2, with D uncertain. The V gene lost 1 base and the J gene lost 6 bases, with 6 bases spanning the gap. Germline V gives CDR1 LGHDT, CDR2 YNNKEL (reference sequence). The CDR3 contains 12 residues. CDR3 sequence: CASSQASNGYTF. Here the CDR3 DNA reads TGTGCCAGCAGCCAAGCCTCTAATGGCTACACCTTC.

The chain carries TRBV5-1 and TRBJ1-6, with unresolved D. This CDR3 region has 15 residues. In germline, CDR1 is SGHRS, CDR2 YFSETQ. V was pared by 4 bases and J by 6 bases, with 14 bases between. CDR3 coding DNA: TGCGCCAGCAGCCCGGCGGACTTTAGTAATTCACCCCTCCACTTT. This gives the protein CASSPADFSNSPLHF.

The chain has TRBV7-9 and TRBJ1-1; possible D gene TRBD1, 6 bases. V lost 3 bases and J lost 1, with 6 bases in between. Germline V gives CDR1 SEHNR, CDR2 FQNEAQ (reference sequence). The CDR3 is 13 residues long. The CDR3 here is CASSFRGNTEAFF. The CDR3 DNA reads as TGTGCCAGCAGCTTCAGGGGGAACACTGAAGCTTTCTTT.

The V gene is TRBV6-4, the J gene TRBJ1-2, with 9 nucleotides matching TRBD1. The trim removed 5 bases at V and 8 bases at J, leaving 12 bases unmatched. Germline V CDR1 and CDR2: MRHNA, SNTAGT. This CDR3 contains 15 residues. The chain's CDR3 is CASSYFTGGFAGYTF. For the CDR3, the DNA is TGTGCCAGCAGTTATTTCACAGGGGGCTTTGCGGGCTACACCTTC.

This CDR3 reads CASSFRPGNTEAFF. The CDR3, as DNA: TGCGCCAGCAGCTTCCGGCCGGGGAACACTGAAGCTTTCTTT. The J gene is TRBJ1-1, the V gene TRBV5-1; D gene unclear. Germline loops: CDR1 SGHRS, CDR2 YFSETQ. Trimming pared 2 bases from V and 1 base from J, leaving 9 bases between. The CDR3 contains 14 residues.

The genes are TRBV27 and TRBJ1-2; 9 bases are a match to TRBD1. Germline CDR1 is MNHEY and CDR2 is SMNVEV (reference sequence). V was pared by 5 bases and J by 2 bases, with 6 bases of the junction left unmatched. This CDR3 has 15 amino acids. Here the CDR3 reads CASSLGTGRNYGYTF. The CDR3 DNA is TGTGCCAGCAGTCTGGGGACAGGGAGAAACTATGGCTACACCTTC.

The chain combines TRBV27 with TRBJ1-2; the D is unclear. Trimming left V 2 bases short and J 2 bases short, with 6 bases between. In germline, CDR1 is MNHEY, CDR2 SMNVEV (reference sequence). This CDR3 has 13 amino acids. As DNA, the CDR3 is TGTGCCAGCAGTTTAGCTAGGAACTATGGCTACACCTTC. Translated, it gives CASSLARNYGYTF.

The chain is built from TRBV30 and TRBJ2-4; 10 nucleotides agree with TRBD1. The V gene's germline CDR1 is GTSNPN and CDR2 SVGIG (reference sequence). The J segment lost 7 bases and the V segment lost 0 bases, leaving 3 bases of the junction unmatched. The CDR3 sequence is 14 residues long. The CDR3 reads CAWSVLGQGNIQYF. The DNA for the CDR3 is TGTGCCTGGAGTGTATTGGGACAGGGGAACATTCAGTACTTC.

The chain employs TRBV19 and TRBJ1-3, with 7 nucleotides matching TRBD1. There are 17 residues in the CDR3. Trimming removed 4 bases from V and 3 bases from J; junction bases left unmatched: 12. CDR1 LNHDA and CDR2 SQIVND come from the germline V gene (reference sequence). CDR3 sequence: CASSTRQGTSGGNTIYF. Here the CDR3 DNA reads TGTGCCAGTAGTACTCGACAGGGAACCAGCGGTGGAAACACCATATATTTT.

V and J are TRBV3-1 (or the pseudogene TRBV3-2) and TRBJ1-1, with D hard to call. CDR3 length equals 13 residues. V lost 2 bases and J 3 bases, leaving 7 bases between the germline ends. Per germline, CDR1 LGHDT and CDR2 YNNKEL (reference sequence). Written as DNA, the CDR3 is TGTGCCAGCAGCCAACAGGTAGACACTGAAGCTTTCTTT. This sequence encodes CASSQQVDTEAFF.

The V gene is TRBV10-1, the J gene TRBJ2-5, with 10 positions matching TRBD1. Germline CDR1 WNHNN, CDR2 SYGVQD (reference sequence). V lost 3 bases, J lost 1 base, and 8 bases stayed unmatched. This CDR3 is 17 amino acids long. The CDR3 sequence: CASSDSGTGALQETQYF. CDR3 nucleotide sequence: TGCGCCAGCAGTGATTCCGGGACAGGGGCGCTCCAAGAGACCCAGTACTTC.

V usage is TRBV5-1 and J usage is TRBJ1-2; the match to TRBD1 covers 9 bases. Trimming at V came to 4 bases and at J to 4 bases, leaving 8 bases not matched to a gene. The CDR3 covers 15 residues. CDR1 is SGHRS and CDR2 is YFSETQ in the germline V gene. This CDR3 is CASSQGQGPGYGYTF. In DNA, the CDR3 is TGCGCCAGCAGCCAGGGACAGGGCCCCGGCTATGGCTACACCTTC.

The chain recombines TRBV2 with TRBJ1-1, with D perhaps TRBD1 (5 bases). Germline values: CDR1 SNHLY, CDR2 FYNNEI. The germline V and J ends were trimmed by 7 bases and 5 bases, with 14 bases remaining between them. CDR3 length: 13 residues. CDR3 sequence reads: CASTRGGGTEAFF. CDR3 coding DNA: TGTGCCAGCACCCGGGGGGGAGGAACTGAAGCTTTCTTT.

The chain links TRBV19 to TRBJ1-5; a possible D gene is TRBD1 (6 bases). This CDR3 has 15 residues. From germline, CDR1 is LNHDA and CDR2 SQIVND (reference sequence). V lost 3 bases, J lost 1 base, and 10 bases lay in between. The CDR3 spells CASSILGQSNQPQHF. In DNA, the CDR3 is TGTGCCAGTAGTATCTTAGGACAGAGCAATCAGCCCCAGCATTTT.

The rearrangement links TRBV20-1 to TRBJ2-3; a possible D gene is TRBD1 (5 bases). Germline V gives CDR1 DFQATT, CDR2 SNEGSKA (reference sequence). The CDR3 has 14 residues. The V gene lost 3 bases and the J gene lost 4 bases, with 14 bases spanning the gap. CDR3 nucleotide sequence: TGCAGTGCTAGTTACTTCTTAGGGGCAGATACGCAGTATTTT. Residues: CSASYFLGADTQYF.

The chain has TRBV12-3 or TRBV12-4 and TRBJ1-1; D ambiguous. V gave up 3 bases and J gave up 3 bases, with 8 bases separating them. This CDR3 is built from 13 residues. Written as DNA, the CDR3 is TGTGCCAGCAGTTTTATGAGGGACACTGAAGCTTTCTTT. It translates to CASSFMRDTEAFF.

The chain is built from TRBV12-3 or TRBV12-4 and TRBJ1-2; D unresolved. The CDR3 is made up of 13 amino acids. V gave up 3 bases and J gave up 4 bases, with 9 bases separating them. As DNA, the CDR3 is TGTGCCAGCAGTTTTCGGGGTATCTATGGCTACACCTTC. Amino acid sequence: CASSFRGIYGYTF.